This TCR beta chain stems from a study of blood T cell repertoires in COVID-19. This table comes from immunoSEQ multiplex PCR, and its TCRdb copy is limited to in-frame clones, with some not included. The sample lists about 55,000 clones, 80% to 95% occurring once. The V gene's germline CDR1 is LNHDA and CDR2 SQIVND (reference sequence). After removal of 1 base from V and 4 bases from J, the junction contained 17 bases not matched to a gene. The CDR3 has 19 amino acids. The sequence came from a human donor with active COVID-19. The donor label of this sample is uncertain. Sequencing used peripheral blood. The rearrangement uses TRBV19 and TRBJ1-2; 8 bases are shared with TRBD1. CDR3 sequence: CASSIGLPGRTGSIYGYTF. The DNA of the CDR3 is TGTGCCAGTAGTATAGGCTTACCCGGTCGGACAGGGAGCATCTATGGCTACACCTTC.